This TCR beta chain stems from a study of tumor-infiltrating lymphocytes in primary liver carcinoma. Study-wide context: Subjects consisted of male and female patients aged 30 to 69 years.

Many counts were recorded for this clonotype. Its antigen is undetermined. The authors made TCR beta cDNA from 400 to 600 ng total RNA with a constant-region primer. Three-round nested multiplex PCR performed with slightly modified ARM-PCR produced the TCR beta libraries. TCRdb reanalysed the multiplex PCR reads using MiXCR and keeps one entry per CDR3 protein. The sample holds approximately 110,000 distinct CDR3 sequences; approximately 82% are singletons and the top ten take approximately 21%. It was from roughly 20-30 mg of unsorted bulk tissue that RNA and DNA were co-extracted. Each tumor sample had over 90% viable tumor cells. Findings of the study overall: About 7.5-25% of top clones, no more, were shared by all five regions.

This receptor was taken from a man aged 35 to 55 with primary liver carcinoma and hepatitis B virus infection. Material: liver tumor tissue from sampling region 3. Subset given: tumor region T3, left-lateral pole.

CDR3 DNA: TGCGCCAGCAGCTTGGTAGTAGGGAGCAGCCAAGAGACCCAGTACTTC. It encodes CASSLVVGSSQETQYF. The rearrangement joins TRBV5-1 to TRBJ2-5; D possibly corresponds to TRBD2 (5 bases). V lost 0 bases to trimming and J lost 1 base, with 13 bases between them. This CDR3 has 16 amino acids. Germline-derived CDR1 and CDR2 are SGHRS and YFSETQ. Supplemented by reference TRBV5-1 and TRBJ2-5, the full variable domain reads KAGVTQTPRYLIKTRGQQVTLSCSPISGHRSVSWYQQTPGQGLQFLFEYFSETQRNKGNFPGRFSGRQFSNSRSEMNVSTLELGDSALYLCASSLVVGSSQETQYFGPGTRLLVL.